The rows below give T cell receptor beta chains drawn from one sample of a study of cytomegalovirus exposure and HLA in healthy donors. TCRdb's table, derived via immunoSEQ multiplex PCR, lists solely in-frame clones and lacks some. Here the sample spans roughly 180,000 clones, around four fifths being singletons. The sequenced sample consisted of PBMCs. All receptors come from a boy between 2 and 10 years old in good health and CMV-seronegative. Both conserved end residues are part of each CDR3. The D gene is left open where the match is weak. Clone size, where shown, is once, few, many, or a class for clones that have expanded.

d_gene	v_gene	j_gene	abundance	CDR3aa	CDR3nt
TRBD2	TRBV7-9	TRBJ2-7	-	CASSVRGLAGALSWGEQYF	TGTGCCAGCAGTGTTCGAGGGTTAGCGGGCGCCCTAAGTTGGGGCGAGCAGTACTTC
-	TRBV5-4	TRBJ2-3	-	CASSLGTSTDTQYF	TGTGCCAGCAGCTTAGGGACTAGCACAGATACGCAGTATTTT
TRBD1	TRBV12-5	TRBJ1-2	-	CASGGTGEHGYTF	TGTGCTAGTGGCGGGACAGGGGAACATGGCTACACCTTC
-	TRBV19	TRBJ1-2	-	CASRGGGYTF	TGTGCCAGCCGAGGGGGTGGCTACACCTTC
TRBD2	TRBV6-6	TRBJ2-5	-	CASSYDGGAGETQYF	TGTGCCAGCAGTTACGACGGGGGGGCCGGGGAGACCCAGTACTTC
-	TRBV30	TRBJ2-7	-	CAWRAGSSYEQYF	TGTGCCTGGAGGGCAGGAAGCTCCTACGAGCAGTACTTC
TRBD2	TRBV9	TRBJ2-1	-	CASSVDSGVTYNEQFF	TGTGCCAGCAGCGTAGACAGCGGGGTAACCTACAATGAGCAGTTCTTC
-	TRBV27	TRBJ2-3	-	CASSLTGLRTDTQYF	TGTGCCAGCAGTTTAACAGGGCTTCGCACAGATACGCAGTATTTT
TRBD1	TRBV14	TRBJ2-1	-	CASSQARGSHNEQFF	TGTGCCAGCAGCCAAGCCAGGGGGTCCCACAATGAGCAGTTCTTC
-	TRBV7-8	TRBJ1-5	-	CASGRDSNQPQHF	TGTGCCAGCGGCAGGGATAGCAATCAGCCCCAGCATTTT
TRBD1	TRBV5-6	TRBJ2-7	-	CASSPAGTGDYEQYF	TGTGCCAGCAGCCCGGCCGGGACAGGGGACTACGAGCAGTACTTC
-	TRBV11-2	TRBJ1-1	-	CASSLYGGNTEAFF	TGTGCCAGCAGCTTATACGGGGGGAACACTGAAGCTTTCTTT
TRBD2	TRBV7-2	TRBJ2-1	-	CASRGPGSGEYNEQFF	TGTGCCAGCAGAGGTCCTGGTAGCGGGGAATACAATGAGCAGTTCTTC
-	TRBV2	TRBJ1-2	-	CASQIVINSNGYTF	TGTGCCAGCCAAATTGTTATAAACAGCAATGGCTACACCTTC
TRBD1	TRBV7-6	TRBJ2-1	-	CASSLSKRQGGSEQFF	TGTGCCAGCAGCTTATCTAAGAGACAGGGGGGCTCTGAGCAGTTCTTC
-	TRBV29-1	TRBJ2-3	-	CSVDPGRSTDTQYF	TGCAGCGTAGACCCTGGGAGGAGCACAGATACGCAGTATTTT
TRBD1	TRBV7-2	TRBJ2-6	-	CASRQWGQVWANVLTF	TGTGCCAGCAGACAATGGGGACAGGTTTGGGCCAACGTCCTGACTTTC
TRBD1	TRBV30	TRBJ1-1	-	CAWSPIPGGLAEAFF	TGTGCCTGGAGTCCCATCCCAGGGGGTTTGGCTGAAGCTTTCTTT
TRBD1	TRBV18	TRBJ1-3	few	CASSPGDSGNTIYF	TGTGCCAGCTCACCGGGGGACAGCGGAAACACCATATATTTT
-	TRBV6-6	TRBJ2-1	-	CASSYPRLDANEQFF	TGTGCCAGCAGTTACCCAAGACTAGACGCCAATGAGCAGTTCTTC
-	TRBV4-3	TRBJ2-3	-	CASSPYGDTGTDTQYF	TGCGCCAGCAGCCCGTACGGGGACACCGGCACAGATACGCAGTATTTT
TRBD1	TRBV6-4	TRBJ2-7	-	CASSLNSGQGYEQYF	TGTGCCAGCAGCCTTAACTCTGGACAGGGCTACGAGCAGTACTTC
-	TRBV13	TRBJ2-7	once	CASSLGSYYEQYF	TGTGCCAGCAGCTTAGGGTCCTACTACGAGCAGTACTTC
TRBD2	TRBV5-3	TRBJ2-4	-	CARRSVGRPKREGLFSDIQYF	TGTGCCAGAAGGAGCGTAGGTCGCCCGAAGCGGGAGGGTCTGTTTAGTGACATTCAGTACTTC
-	TRBV10-3	TRBJ1-1	-	CAIREGQPNTEAFF	TGTGCCATCAGGGAAGGACAGCCAAACACTGAAGCTTTCTTT
TRBD2	TRBV2	TRBJ2-1	-	CASSLAGANNEQFF	TGTGCCAGCAGTTTAGCGGGAGCCAACAATGAGCAGTTCTTC
-	TRBV7-9	TRBJ1-5	-	CSSSLEGDQPQHF	TGTTCCAGCAGCTTAGAGGGGGATCAGCCCCAGCATTTT
TRBD1	TRBV6-4	TRBJ1-6	-	CASSLNRGSNSPLHF	TGTGCCAGCAGCCTAAACAGGGGCTCCAATTCACCCCTCCACTTT